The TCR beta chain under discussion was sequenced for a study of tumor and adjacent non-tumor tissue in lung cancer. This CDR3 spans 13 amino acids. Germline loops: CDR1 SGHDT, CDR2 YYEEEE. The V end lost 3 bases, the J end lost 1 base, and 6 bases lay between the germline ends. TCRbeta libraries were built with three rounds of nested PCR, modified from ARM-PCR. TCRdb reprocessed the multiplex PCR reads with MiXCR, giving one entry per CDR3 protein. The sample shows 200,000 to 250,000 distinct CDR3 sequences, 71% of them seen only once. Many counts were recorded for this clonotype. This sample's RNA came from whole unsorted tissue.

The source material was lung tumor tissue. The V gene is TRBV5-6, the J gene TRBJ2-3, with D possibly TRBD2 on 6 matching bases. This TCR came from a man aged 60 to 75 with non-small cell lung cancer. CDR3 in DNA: TGTGCCAGCAGCTGGGGGGGCACAGATACGCAGTATTTT. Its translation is CASSWGGTDTQYF.